The T cell receptor beta chain under discussion was sequenced for a study of tumor-infiltrating lymphocytes in primary liver carcinoma. Overall study findings and caveats: Just about 7.5-24% of leading clones were found in every one of five regions.

CDR3 size: 14 residues. Germline V gene sequence: CDR1 MDHEN, CDR2 SYDVKM. From unsorted bulk tissue weighing about 20-33 mg, DNA and RNA were co-extracted. Each individual tumor supplied samples from five separate regions. TCR beta cDNA was made from 500 ng total RNA with a constant-region primer. Three-round nested multiplex PCR performed with slightly modified ARM-PCR produced the TCR beta libraries. Running 9 to 10 cycles apiece, the first two PCR rounds relied on TRBV1-TRBV30 forward primers together with a C-beta reverse primer. TCRdb fed the multiplex PCR reads into MiXCR, producing one record per CDR3 protein. The sample shows 80,000 or so distinct CDR3 sequences, about 70% of them seen only once. In the case of this clonotype: Its target is unknown. Just one base apart from a much larger clone, this may be a read error.

The chain employs TRBV28 and TRBJ1-3, with 9 bases aligning to TRBD1. The receptor comes from a woman aged 55-69 years with primary liver carcinoma and hepatitis B virus infection. Sequencing used liver tumor tissue from sampling region 4. The subset denotes: tumor region T4, right-lateral pole. The CDR3 coding sequence is TGTACCAGCGGGGGACAGGGCTTCGGAAACACCATATATTTT. Translation gives CTSGGQGFGNTIYF.